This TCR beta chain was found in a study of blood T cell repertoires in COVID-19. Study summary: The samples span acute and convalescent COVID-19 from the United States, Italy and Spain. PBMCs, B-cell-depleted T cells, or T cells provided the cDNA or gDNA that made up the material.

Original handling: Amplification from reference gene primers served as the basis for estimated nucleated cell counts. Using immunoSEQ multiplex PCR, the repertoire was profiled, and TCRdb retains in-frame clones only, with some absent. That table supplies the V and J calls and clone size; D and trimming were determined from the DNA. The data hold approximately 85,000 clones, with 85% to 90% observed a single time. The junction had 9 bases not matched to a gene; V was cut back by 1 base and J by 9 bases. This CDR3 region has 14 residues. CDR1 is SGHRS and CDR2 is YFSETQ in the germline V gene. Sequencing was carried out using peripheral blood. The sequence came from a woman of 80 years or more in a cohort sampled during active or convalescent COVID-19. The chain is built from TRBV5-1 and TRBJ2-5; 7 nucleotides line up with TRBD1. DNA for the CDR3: TGCGCCAGCAGCTTGACCGACAGGGAACCGGCCCAGTACTTC. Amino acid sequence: CASSLTDREPAQYF.